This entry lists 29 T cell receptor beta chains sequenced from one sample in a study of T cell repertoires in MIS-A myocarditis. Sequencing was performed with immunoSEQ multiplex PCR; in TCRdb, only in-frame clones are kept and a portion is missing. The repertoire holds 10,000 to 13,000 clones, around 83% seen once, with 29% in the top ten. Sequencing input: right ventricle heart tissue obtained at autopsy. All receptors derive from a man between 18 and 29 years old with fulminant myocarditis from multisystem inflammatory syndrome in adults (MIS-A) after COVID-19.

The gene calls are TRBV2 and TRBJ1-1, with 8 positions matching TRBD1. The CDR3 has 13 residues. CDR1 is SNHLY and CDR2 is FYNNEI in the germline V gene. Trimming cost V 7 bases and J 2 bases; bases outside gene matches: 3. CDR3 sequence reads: CASTGTGNTEAFF. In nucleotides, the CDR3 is TGTGCCAGCACCGGGACAGGCAACACTGAAGCTTTCTTT. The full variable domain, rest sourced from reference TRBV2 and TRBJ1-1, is EPEVTQTPSHQVTQMGQEVILRCVPISNHLYFYWYRQILGQKVEFLVSFYNNEISEKSEIFDDQFSVERPDGSNFTLKIRSTKLEDSAMYFCASTGTGNTEAFFGQGTRLTVV.

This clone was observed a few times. CDR3 region: CASRSSGRAYEQYF. The DNA of the CDR3 is TGCGCCAGTCGCTCTAGCGGGAGGGCGTACGAGCAGTACTTC. The chain has TRBV10-1 and TRBJ2-7; 12 bases fit TRBD2. In germline, CDR1 is WNHNN, CDR2 SYGVQD (reference sequence). This CDR3 spans 14 amino acids. After removal of 9 bases from V and 4 bases from J, the junction contained 7 bases not matched to a gene.

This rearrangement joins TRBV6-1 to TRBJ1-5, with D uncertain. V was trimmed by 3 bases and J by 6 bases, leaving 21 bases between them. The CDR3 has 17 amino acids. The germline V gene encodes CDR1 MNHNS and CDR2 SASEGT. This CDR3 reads CASSDSIPAGRGQPQHF. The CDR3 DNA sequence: TGTGCCAGCAGTGATTCAATTCCAGCGGGTCGGGGTCAGCCCCAGCATTTT.

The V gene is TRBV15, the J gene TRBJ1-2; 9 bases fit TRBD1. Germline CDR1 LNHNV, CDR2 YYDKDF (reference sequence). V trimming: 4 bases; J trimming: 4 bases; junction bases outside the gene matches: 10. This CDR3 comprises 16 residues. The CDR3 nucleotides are TGTGCCACCAGCAAAGTAAAGGGACAGGGTGGCTATGGCTACACCTTC. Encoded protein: CATSKVKGQGGYGYTF.

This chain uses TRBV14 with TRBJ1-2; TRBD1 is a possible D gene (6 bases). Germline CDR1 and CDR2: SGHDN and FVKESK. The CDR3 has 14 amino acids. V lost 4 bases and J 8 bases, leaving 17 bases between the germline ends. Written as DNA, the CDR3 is TGTGCCAGCAGCCCCGGACAGAGGAGGGACGGCTACACCTTC. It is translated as CASSPGQRRDGYTF.

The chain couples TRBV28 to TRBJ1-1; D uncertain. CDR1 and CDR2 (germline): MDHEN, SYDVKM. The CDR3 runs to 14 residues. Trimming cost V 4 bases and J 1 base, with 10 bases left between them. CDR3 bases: TGTGCCAGCAGTTCCCGGCGGGGGAACACTGAAGCTTTCTTT. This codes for CASSSRRGNTEAFF.

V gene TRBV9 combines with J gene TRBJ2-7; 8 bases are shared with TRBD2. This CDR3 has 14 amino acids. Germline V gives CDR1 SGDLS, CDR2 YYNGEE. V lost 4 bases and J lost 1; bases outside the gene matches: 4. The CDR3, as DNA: TGTGCCAGCAGCCGTGGCGGGGGGTCCTACGAGCAGTACTTC. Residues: CASSRGGGSYEQYF. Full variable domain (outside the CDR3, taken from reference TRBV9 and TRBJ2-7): DSGVTQTPKHLITATGQRVTLRCSPRSGDLSVYWYQQSLDQGLQFLIQYYNGEERAKGNILERFSAQQFPDLHSELNLSSLELGDSALYFCASSRGGGSYEQYFGPGTRLTVT.

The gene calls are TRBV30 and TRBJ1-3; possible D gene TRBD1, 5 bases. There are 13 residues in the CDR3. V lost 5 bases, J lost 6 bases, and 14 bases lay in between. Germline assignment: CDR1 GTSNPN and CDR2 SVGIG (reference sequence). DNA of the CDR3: TGTGCCTGGGCCAGGGAAGCTGAAAACACCATATATTTT. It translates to CAWAREAENTIYF.

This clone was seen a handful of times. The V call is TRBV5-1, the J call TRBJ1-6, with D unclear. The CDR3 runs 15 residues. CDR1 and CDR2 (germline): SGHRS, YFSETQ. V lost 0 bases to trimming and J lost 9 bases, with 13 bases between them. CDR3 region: CASSLVGGEGSPLHF. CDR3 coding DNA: TGCGCCAGCAGCTTGGTCGGCGGAGAAGGTTCACCCCTCCACTTT.

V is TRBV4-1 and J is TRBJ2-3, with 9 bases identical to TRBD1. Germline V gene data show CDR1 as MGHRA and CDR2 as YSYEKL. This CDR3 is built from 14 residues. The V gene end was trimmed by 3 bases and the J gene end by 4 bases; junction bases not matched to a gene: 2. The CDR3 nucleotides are TGCGCCAGCAGCCAGAGGACAGGGGCAGATACGCAGTATTTT. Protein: CASSQRTGADTQYF.

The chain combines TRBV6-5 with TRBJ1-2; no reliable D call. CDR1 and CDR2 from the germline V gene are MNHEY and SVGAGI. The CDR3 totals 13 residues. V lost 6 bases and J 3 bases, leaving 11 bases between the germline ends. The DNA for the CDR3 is TGTGCCAGCAGCCTCTTAGTTGACTATGGCTACACCTTC. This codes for CASSLLVDYGYTF.

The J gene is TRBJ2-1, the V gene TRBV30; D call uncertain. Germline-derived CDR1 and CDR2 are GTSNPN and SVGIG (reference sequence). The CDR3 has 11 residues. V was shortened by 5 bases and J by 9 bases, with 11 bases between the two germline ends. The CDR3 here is CAWLRNPEQFF. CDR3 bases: TGTGCCTGGCTCAGGAACCCTGAGCAGTTCTTC.

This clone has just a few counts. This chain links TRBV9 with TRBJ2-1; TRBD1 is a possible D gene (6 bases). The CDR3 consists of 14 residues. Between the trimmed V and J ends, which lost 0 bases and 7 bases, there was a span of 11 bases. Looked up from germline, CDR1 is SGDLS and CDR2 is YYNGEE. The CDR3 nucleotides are TGTGCCAGCAGCGTAGGATCGCAGGGGAATGAGCAGTTCTTC. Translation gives CASSVGSQGNEQFF.

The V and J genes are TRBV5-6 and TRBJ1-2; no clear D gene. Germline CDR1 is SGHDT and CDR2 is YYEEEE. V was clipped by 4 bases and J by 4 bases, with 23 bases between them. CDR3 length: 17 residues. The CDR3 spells CASSPLGGRMTFYGYTF. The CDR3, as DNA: TGTGCCAGCAGCCCCCTGGGAGGGCGGATGACCTTCTATGGCTACACCTTC. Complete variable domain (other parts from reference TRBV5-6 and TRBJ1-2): DAGVTQSPTHLIKTRGQQVTLRCSPKSGHDTVSWYQQALGQGPQFIFQYYEEEERQRGNFPDRFSGHQFPNYSSELNVNALLLGDSALYLCASSPLGGRMTFYGYTFGSGTRLTVV.

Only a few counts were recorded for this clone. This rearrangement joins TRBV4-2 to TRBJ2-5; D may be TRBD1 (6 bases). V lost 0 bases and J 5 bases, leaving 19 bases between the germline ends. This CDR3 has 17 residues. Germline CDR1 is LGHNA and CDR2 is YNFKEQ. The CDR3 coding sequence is TGTGCCAGCAGCCAAGAGGGACAAATGGGTTTTTCGGAGACCCAGTACTTC. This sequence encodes CASSQEGQMGFSETQYF.

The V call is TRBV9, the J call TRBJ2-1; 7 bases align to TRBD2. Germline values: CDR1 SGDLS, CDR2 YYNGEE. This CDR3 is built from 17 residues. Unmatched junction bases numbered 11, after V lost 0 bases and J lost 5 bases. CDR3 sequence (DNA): TGTGCCAGCAGCGTAGGGTCCCGGGGGGTCCCAAACAATGAGCAGTTCTTC. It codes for CASSVGSRGVPNNEQFF.

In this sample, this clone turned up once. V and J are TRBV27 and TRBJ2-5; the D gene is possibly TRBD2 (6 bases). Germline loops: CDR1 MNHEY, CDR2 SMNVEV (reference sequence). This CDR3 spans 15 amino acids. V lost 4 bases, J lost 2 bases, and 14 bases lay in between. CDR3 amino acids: CASSSIPGLQETQYF. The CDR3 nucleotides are TGTGCCAGCAGTTCGATTCCGGGACTTCAAGAGACCCAGTACTTC.

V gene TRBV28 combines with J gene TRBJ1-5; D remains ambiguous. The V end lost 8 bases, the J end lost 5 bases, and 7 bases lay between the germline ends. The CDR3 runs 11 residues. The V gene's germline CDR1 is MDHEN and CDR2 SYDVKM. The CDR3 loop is CASRTHQPQHF. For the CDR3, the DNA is TGTGCCAGCCGGACCCATCAGCCCCAGCATTTT.

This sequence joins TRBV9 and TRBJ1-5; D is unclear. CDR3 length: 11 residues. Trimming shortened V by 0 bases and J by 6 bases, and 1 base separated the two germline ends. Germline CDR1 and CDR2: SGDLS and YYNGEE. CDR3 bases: TGTGCCAGCAGCGTAGTTCAGCCCCAGCATTTT. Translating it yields CASSVVQPQHF.

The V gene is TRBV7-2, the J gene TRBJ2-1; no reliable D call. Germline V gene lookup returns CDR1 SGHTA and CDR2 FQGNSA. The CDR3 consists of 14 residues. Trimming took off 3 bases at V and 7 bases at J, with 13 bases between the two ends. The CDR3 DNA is TGTGCCAGCAGCTTCCCACCTACGAGAAATGAGCAGTTCTTC. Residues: CASSFPPTRNEQFF.

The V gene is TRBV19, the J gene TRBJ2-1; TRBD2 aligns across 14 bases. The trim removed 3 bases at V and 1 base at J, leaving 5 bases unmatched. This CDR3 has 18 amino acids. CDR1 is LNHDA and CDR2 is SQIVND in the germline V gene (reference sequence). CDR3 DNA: TGTGCCAGTAGTATGGGGACTAGCGGGGGTAAATCCTACAATGAGCAGTTCTTC. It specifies CASSMGTSGGKSYNEQFF.

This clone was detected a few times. The chain's CDR3 is CASSLSEGRHTEAFF. CDR3 DNA: TGCGCCAGCAGCTTGTCAGAAGGGAGGCACACTGAAGCTTTCTTT. The V and J genes are TRBV5-1 and TRBJ1-1; no reliable D call. The CDR3 runs to 15 residues. Looked up from germline, CDR1 is SGHRS and CDR2 is YFSETQ. Trimming took off 1 base at V and 3 bases at J, with 13 bases between the two ends.

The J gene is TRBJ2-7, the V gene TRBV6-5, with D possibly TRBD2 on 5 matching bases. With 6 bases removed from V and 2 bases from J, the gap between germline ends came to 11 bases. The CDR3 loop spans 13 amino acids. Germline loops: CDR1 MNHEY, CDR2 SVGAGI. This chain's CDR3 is CASRPVGAYEQYF. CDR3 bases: TGTGCCAGCAGACCCGTCGGGGCCTACGAGCAGTACTTC.

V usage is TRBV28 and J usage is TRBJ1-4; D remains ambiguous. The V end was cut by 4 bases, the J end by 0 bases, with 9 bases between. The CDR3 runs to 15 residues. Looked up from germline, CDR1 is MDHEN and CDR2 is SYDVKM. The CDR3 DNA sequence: TGTGCCAGCAGTTCATTGGGCGCAACTAATGAAAAACTGTTTTTT. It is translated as CASSSLGATNEKLFF.

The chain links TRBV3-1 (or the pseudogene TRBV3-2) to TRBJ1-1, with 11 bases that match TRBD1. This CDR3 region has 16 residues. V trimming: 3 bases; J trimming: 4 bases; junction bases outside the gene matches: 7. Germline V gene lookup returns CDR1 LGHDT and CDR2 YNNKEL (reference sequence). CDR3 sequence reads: CASSQPRDRGSTEAFF. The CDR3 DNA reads TGTGCCAGCAGCCAGCCCCGGGACAGGGGGAGCACTGAAGCTTTCTTT.

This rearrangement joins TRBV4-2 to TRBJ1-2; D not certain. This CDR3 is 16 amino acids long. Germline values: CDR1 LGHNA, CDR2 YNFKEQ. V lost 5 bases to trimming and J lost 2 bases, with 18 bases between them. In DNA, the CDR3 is TGTGCCAGCAGCGCCCCCACTACTGTTGTCAACTATGGCTACACCTTC. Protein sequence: CASSAPTTVVNYGYTF.

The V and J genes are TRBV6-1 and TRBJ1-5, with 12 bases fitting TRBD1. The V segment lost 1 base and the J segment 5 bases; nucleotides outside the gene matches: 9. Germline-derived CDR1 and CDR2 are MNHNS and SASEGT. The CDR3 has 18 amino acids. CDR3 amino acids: CASSEVGRGQGAYQPQHF. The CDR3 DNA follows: TGTGCCAGCAGTGAAGTCGGGAGGGGACAGGGGGCTTATCAGCCCCAGCATTTT.

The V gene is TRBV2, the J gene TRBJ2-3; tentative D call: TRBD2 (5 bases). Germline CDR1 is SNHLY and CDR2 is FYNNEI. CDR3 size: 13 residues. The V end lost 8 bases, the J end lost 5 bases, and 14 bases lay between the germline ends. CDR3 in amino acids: CASGGSDQDTQYF. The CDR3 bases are TGTGCCAGCGGTGGTAGCGATCAAGATACGCAGTATTTT.

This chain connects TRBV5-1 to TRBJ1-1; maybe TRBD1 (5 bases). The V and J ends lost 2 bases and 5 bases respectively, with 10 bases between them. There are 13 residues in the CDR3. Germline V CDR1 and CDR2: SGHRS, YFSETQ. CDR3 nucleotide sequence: TGCGCCAGCAGCTTCGGACAAGGGACTGAAGCTTTCTTT. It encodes CASSFGQGTEAFF.